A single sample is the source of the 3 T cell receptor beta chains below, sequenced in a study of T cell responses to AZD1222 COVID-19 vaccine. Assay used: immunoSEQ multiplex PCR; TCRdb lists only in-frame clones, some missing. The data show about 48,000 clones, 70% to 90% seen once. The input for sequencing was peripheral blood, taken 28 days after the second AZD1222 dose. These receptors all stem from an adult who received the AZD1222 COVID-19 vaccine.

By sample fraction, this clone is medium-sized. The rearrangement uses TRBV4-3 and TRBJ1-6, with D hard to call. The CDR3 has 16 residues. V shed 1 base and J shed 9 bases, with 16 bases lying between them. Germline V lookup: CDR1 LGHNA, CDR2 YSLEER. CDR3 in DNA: TGCGCCAGCAGCCAAGCCCCCGGTTTGGTTGGTTCACCCCTCCACTTT. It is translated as CASSQAPGLVGSPLHF.

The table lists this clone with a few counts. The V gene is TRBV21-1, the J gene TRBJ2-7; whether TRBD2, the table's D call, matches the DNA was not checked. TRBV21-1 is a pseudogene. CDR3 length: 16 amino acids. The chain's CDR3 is CASSNRYGRHTYEQYF. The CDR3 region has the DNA TGTGCCAGCAGCAACCGGTACGGGAGGCACACCTACGAGCAGTACTTC.

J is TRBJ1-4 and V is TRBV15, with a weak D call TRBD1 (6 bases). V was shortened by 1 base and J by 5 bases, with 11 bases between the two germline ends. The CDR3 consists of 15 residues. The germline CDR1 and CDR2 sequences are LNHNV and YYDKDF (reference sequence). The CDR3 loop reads CATSRGWGTNEKLFF. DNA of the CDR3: TGTGCCACCAGCAGAGGTTGGGGGACAAATGAAAAACTGTTTTTT.